This entry lists 18 T cell receptor beta chains sequenced from one sample in a study of cytomegalovirus exposure and HLA in healthy donors. PCR amplification relied on 60 Vbeta primers (plus 13 Jbeta primers). Repertoires were generated with immunoSEQ multiplex PCR, while TCRdb's copy carries only in-frame clones and drops some. Of approximately 100,000 clones in the sample, 75% to 80% are singletons; the top ten hold approximately 12%. Sequencing was carried out using PBMCs. The origin of the receptors is a woman aged 40 to 50 in good health and CMV-seropositive.

V and J are TRBV11-2 and TRBJ1-4; no firm D call. Trimming stripped 1 base from V and 5 bases from J, with 5 bases between. Germline V gene sequence: CDR1 SGHAT, CDR2 FQNNGV. CDR3 length: 13 residues. CDR3 sequence: CASSLVMNEKLFF. The CDR3 DNA sequence: TGTGCCAGCAGCTTAGTAATGAATGAAAAACTGTTTTTT.

The genes are TRBV5-4 and TRBJ2-2; D gene ambiguous. The length of the CDR3 is 14 residues. Germline CDR1 reads SGHNT; CDR2 reads YYREEE (reference sequence). V gave up 2 bases and J gave up 1 base, with 6 bases separating them. The CDR3, as DNA: TGTGCCAGCAGCTTAACTGGGAACACCGGGGAGCTGTTTTTT. It encodes CASSLTGNTGELFF.

This clone appeared once. The CDR3: CASSWGGGSSGNTIYF. The CDR3 DNA follows: TGCGCCAGCAGCTGGGGCGGAGGGAGCTCTGGAAACACCATATATTTT. The V gene is TRBV5-1, the J gene TRBJ1-3, with a tentative D call TRBD1 (5 bases). The germline gives CDR1 SGHRS, CDR2 YFSETQ. This CDR3 contains 16 residues. Deletions cut 3 bases from V and 0 bases from J, with 13 bases between.

The chain recombines TRBV5-1 with TRBJ1-3; no clear D. CDR1 and CDR2 (germline): SGHRS, YFSETQ. CDR3 size: 14 residues. Between the trimmed V and J ends, which lost 0 bases and 3 bases, there was a span of 7 bases. CDR3 in DNA: TGCGCCAGCAGCTTGGCCAGTTTTGGAAACACCATATATTTT. Translating it yields CASSLASFGNTIYF.

The chain recombines TRBV9 with TRBJ1-1; no reliable D call. This CDR3 has 14 amino acids. CDR1 and CDR2 (germline): SGDLS, YYNGEE. The V end lost 0 bases, the J end lost 5 bases, and 11 bases lay between the germline ends. Here the CDR3 reads CASSVDSVGTEAFF. The DNA of the CDR3 is TGTGCCAGCAGCGTAGACAGTGTTGGGACTGAAGCTTTCTTT.

The gene calls are TRBV7-8 and TRBJ1-1; D unclear. Trimming took off 1 base at V and 1 base at J, with 10 bases between the two ends. This CDR3 has 15 amino acids. Per the germline V gene, CDR1 is SGHVS and CDR2 is FQNEAQ. CDR3 sequence (DNA): TGTGCCAGCAGCTTAGTGGAGGGAGAGAACACTGAAGCTTTCTTT. The encoded protein is CASSLVEGENTEAFF.

This clone was seen more than once but under ten times. The chain has TRBV4-1 and TRBJ1-2; D is ambiguous. Germline CDR1 MGHRA, CDR2 YSYEKL. V lost 3 bases, J lost 0 bases, and 11 bases lay in between. The CDR3 has 15 residues. CDR3 in amino acids: CASSQPTATNYGYTF. In DNA form, the CDR3 reads TGCGCCAGCAGCCAGCCTACCGCAACTAACTATGGCTACACCTTC.

This clone was seen once. The rearrangement uses TRBV10-3 and TRBJ1-1; D remains unclear. Trimming took off 6 bases at V and 0 bases at J, with 8 bases between the two ends. The CDR3 length is 13 residues. Germline V gene data show CDR1 as ENHRY and CDR2 as SYGVKD. The CDR3 nucleotides are TGTGCCATCAGCCACGAGATGAACACTGAAGCTTTCTTT. This sequence encodes CAISHEMNTEAFF.

This sequence joins TRBV19 and TRBJ2-2; D is perhaps TRBD2 (6 bases). V was pared by 6 bases and J by 5 bases, with 16 bases between. CDR3 length: 15 residues. In germline, CDR1 is LNHDA, CDR2 SQIVND (reference sequence). CDR3 protein: CASSSLLGGTGELFF. Written as DNA, the CDR3 is TGTGCCAGTAGCTCACTCCTGGGGGGAACCGGGGAGCTGTTTTTT. The variable domain in full, completed from reference TRBV19 and TRBJ2-2, reads DGGITQSPKYLFRKEGQNVTLSCEQNLNHDAMYWYRQDPGQGLRLIYYSQIVNDFQKGDIAEGYSVSREKKESFPLTVTSAQKNPTAFYLCASSSLLGGTGELFFGEGSRLTVL.

The V gene is TRBV18, the J gene TRBJ1-4; D not resolved. The germline V and J ends were trimmed by 3 bases and 6 bases, with 14 bases remaining between them. The CDR3 spans 15 residues. Germline CDR1 is KGHSH and CDR2 is LQKENI. This chain's CDR3 is CASSPGSGRDEKLFF. CDR3 in DNA: TGTGCCAGCTCACCCGGCTCGGGGAGGGATGAAAAACTGTTTTTT.

The chain recombines TRBV7-2 with TRBJ2-1; D may be TRBD2 (6 bases). The V gene lost 4 bases and the J gene lost 5 bases, with 15 bases spanning the gap. The CDR3 sequence is 15 residues long. CDR1 is SGHTA and CDR2 is FQGNSA in the germline V gene. The CDR3 protein is CASSSLGRGDNEQFF. CDR3 DNA sequence: TGTGCCAGCAGCTCCTTGGGGCGGGGCGACAATGAGCAGTTCTTC.

This clone was detected only a few times. The J gene is TRBJ1-1, the V gene TRBV7-9, with D unclear. Germline CDR1 reads SEHNR; CDR2 reads FQNEAQ (reference sequence). Between the trimmed V and J ends, which lost 5 bases and 4 bases, there was a span of 11 bases. The CDR3 runs to 13 residues. The CDR3 DNA reads as TGTGCCAGCAGCCCAGAGGGCCTCACTGAAGCTTTCTTT. Translation gives CASSPEGLTEAFF.

The gene calls are TRBV5-1 and TRBJ2-5; TRBD1 matches 7 bases. The CDR3 runs 13 residues. Germline V gives CDR1 SGHRS, CDR2 YFSETQ. After removal of 6 bases from V and 5 bases from J, the junction contained 7 bases not matched to a gene. The CDR3 bases are TGCGCCAGCACAGGGGGATTGGGGGAGACCCAGTACTTC. Amino acids: CASTGGLGETQYF.

V gene TRBV5-1 combines with J gene TRBJ1-1; D remains unclear. Germline values: CDR1 SGHRS, CDR2 YFSETQ. Trimming pared 6 bases from V and 0 bases from J, leaving 12 bases between. The length of the CDR3 is 14 residues. Written as DNA, the CDR3 is TGCGCCAGCAACACTCTAGGAGTGAACACTGAAGCTTTCTTT. It codes for CASNTLGVNTEAFF. The variable domain in full, with the rest retrieved from reference TRBV5-1 and TRBJ1-1, is KAGVTQTPRYLIKTRGQQVTLSCSPISGHRSVSWYQQTPGQGLQFLFEYFSETQRNKGNFPGRFSGRQFSNSRSEMNVSTLELGDSALYLCASNTLGVNTEAFFGQGTRLTVV.

The chain employs TRBV7-9 and TRBJ2-1, with D perhaps TRBD2 (7 bases). Germline V gene sequence: CDR1 SEHNR, CDR2 FQNEAQ (reference sequence). V gave up 3 bases and J gave up 10 bases, with 16 bases separating them. This CDR3 has 14 amino acids. For the CDR3, the DNA is TGTGCCAGCAGCTTGGGGGGGCCCTCAGTCGAGCAGTTCTTC. Residues: CASSLGGPSVEQFF.

The J gene is TRBJ2-7, the V gene TRBV7-9; unclear D gene. Germline assignment: CDR1 SEHNR and CDR2 FQNEAQ (reference sequence). V lost 5 bases, J lost 0 bases, and 5 bases lay in between. The length of the CDR3 is 12 residues. This chain's CDR3 is CASSPSSYEQYF. CDR3 sequence (DNA): TGTGCCAGCAGCCCCAGCTCCTACGAGCAGTACTTC.

This chain links TRBV7-9 with TRBJ1-6, with TRBD1 identical over 11 bases. The CDR3 loop spans 15 amino acids. The J segment lost 7 bases and the V segment lost 4 bases, leaving 3 bases of the junction unmatched. Germline-derived CDR1 and CDR2 are SEHNR and FQNEAQ (reference sequence). The CDR3 here is CASSSGTGGNSPLHF. The DNA for the CDR3 is TGTGCCAGCAGCTCGGGGACAGGGGGAAATTCACCCCTCCACTTT. Looking up the rest from reference TRBV7-9 and TRBJ1-6 gives the full variable domain: DTGVSQNPRHKITKRGQNVTFRCDPISEHNRLYWYRQTLGQGPEFLTYFQNEAQLEKSRLLSDRFSAERPKGSFSTLEIQRTEQGDSAMYLCASSSGTGGNSPLHFGNGTRLTVT.

The chain employs TRBV2 and TRBJ2-7; the D is unclear. Germline-derived CDR1 and CDR2 are SNHLY and FYNNEI. CDR3 length: 10 residues. Deletions cut 3 bases from V and 8 bases from J, with 5 bases between. The CDR3 DNA reads TGTGCCAGCAGTGAGTATAAGCAGTACTTC. Its translation is CASSEYKQYF.